A single sample gave rise to the 30 T cell receptor beta chains below, sequenced in a study of cytomegalovirus exposure and HLA in healthy donors. PCR amplification relied on 60 Vbeta primers (plus 13 Jbeta primers). Profiled with immunoSEQ multiplex PCR; TCRdb holds only in-frame clones, not every one. Among tens of thousands of clones listed, 78% were seen once. The sequenced material came from PBMCs. These TCRs come from a man aged 35 to 55 in good health and CMV-seronegative.

The chain employs TRBV7-2 and TRBJ1-6, with D tentatively TRBD1 (6 bases). Trimming took off 5 bases at V and 10 bases at J, with 12 bases between the two ends. Germline V lookup: CDR1 SGHTA, CDR2 FQGNSA. The CDR3 consists of 13 residues. The CDR3 here is CASSLIDRSPLHF. The DNA of the CDR3 is TGTGCCAGCAGCCTTATCGACAGGTCACCCCTCCACTTT.

The table lists this clone with a few counts. The rearrangement links TRBV10-3 to TRBJ1-1; 12 positions agree with TRBD1. Germline-derived CDR1 and CDR2 are ENHRY and SYGVKD. The length of the CDR3 is 17 residues. Trimming took 4 bases from V and 1 from J; bases not matched to a gene: 7. CDR3 bases: TGTGCCATCAGTGGGGGACAGGGGGCCGGGTCGAACACTGAAGCTTTCTTT. Its translation is CAISGGQGAGSNTEAFF.

The chain uses TRBV6-5 and TRBJ2-2; 12 bases align to TRBD2. V trimming: 4 bases; J trimming: 8 bases; junction bases outside the gene matches: 8. CDR1 and CDR2 (germline): MNHEY, SVGAGI. The CDR3 contains 16 residues. DNA for the CDR3: TGTGCCAGCAGTTCCAGACTAGCGGGAGAATTTGGGGAGCTGTTTTTT. Translated, it gives CASSSRLAGEFGELFF.

The CDR3 is CASSPTGPGELFF. For the CDR3, the DNA is TGCGCCAGCAGTCCAACAGGGCCCGGGGAGCTGTTTTTT. This chain joins TRBV10-1 and TRBJ2-2; tentatively, D is TRBD1 (6 bases). The CDR3 totals 13 residues. CDR1 is WNHNN and CDR2 is SYGVQD in the germline V gene (reference sequence). V was trimmed by 5 bases and J by 6 bases, leaving 10 bases between them.

V is TRBV5-1 and J is TRBJ2-7; 9 nucleotides align to TRBD1. The CDR3 spans 15 residues. Unmatched junction bases numbered 11, after V lost 5 bases and J lost 5 bases. Germline loops: CDR1 SGHRS, CDR2 YFSETQ. The CDR3 here is CASSTGTGPLDEQYF. In DNA form, the CDR3 reads TGCGCCAGCAGTACCGGGACAGGGCCCTTGGACGAGCAGTACTTC. Drawing the rest from reference TRBV5-1 and TRBJ2-7, the complete variable domain is KAGVTQTPRYLIKTRGQQVTLSCSPISGHRSVSWYQQTPGQGLQFLFEYFSETQRNKGNFPGRFSGRQFSNSRSEMNVSTLELGDSALYLCASSTGTGPLDEQYFGPGTRLTVT.

V usage is TRBV28 and J usage is TRBJ2-7; 10 nucleotides align to TRBD2. With 7 bases clipped from V and 5 bases from J, the junction kept 8 bases outside the gene matches. The CDR3 sequence is 14 residues long. Germline CDR1 reads MDHEN; CDR2 reads SYDVKM. CDR3 sequence reads: CASIERGGPDEQYF. As DNA, the CDR3 is TGTGCCAGCATTGAGCGGGGGGGCCCCGACGAGCAGTACTTC.

This clone has just a few counts. The chain carries TRBV6-5 and TRBJ2-7; 9 positions match TRBD1. CDR1 is MNHEY and CDR2 is SVGAGI in the germline V gene. The CDR3 has 14 residues. The V gene end was trimmed by 5 bases and the J gene end by 6 bases; junction bases not matched to a gene: 8. CDR3 nucleotide sequence: TGTGCCAGCAGTCCGGGGACAGGGCACAGCGAGCAGTACTTC. Translating gives CASSPGTGHSEQYF.

The chain uses TRBV12-5 and TRBJ2-3; 8 bases agree with TRBD2. Germline CDR1 LGHNT, CDR2 FRNRAP. Unmatched junction bases numbered 11, after V lost 6 bases and J lost 6 bases. This CDR3 comprises 15 residues. The CDR3 spells CASGREGYGRDTQYF. The DNA for the CDR3 is TGTGCTAGTGGACGGGAGGGGTATGGGAGGGATACGCAGTATTTT.

In DNA form, the CDR3 reads TGTGCCAGTAGTCTTGGGACAGTCCTATACCAAGAGACCCAGTACTTC. This codes for CASSLGTVLYQETQYF. The rearrangement links TRBV19 to TRBJ2-5; 7 bases fit TRBD1. The V gene's germline CDR1 is LNHDA and CDR2 SQIVND (reference sequence). Losses at the gene ends were 5 bases for V and 0 bases for J; bases not matched to a gene: 9. CDR3 size: 16 residues.

The J gene is TRBJ2-3, the V gene TRBV19, with D perhaps TRBD1 (6 bases). Trimming cost V 3 bases and J 3 bases, with 10 bases left between them. CDR3 length: 14 amino acids. Germline CDR1 reads LNHDA; CDR2 reads SQIVND (reference sequence). The CDR3 nucleotides are TGTGCCAGTAGTATGTGGCAGGGGACAGATACGCAGTATTTT. Its protein is CASSMWQGTDTQYF.

The rearrangement joins TRBV11-2 to TRBJ1-1; possible D gene TRBD1, 5 bases. This CDR3 is built from 13 residues. In germline, CDR1 is SGHAT, CDR2 FQNNGV. Trimming took 4 bases from V and 0 from J, leaving 6 bases between them. The CDR3 nucleotides read TGTGCCAGCAGCTCGGACATGAACACTGAAGCTTTCTTT. Protein: CASSSDMNTEAFF.

The V gene is TRBV7-9, the J gene TRBJ1-2; D unresolved. V was shortened by 1 base and J by 1 base, with 7 bases between the two germline ends. The CDR3 has 14 amino acids. Germline CDR1 is SEHNR and CDR2 is FQNEAQ (reference sequence). The CDR3: CASSLGQVNYGYTF. In DNA form, the CDR3 reads TGTGCCAGCAGCTTAGGGCAGGTTAACTATGGCTACACCTTC.

The genes are TRBV5-1 and TRBJ1-2; D gene unclear. The CDR3 is 14 amino acids. CDR1 and CDR2 from the germline V gene are SGHRS and YFSETQ. The V and J ends lost 3 bases and 1 base respectively, with 10 bases between them. The CDR3 DNA is TGCGCCAGCAGCTCAGTAGACAATAACTATGGCTACACCTTC. Amino acid sequence: CASSSVDNNYGYTF.

Comments on this clone: One junction end does not reproduce the germline sequence, and a read error may be involved. The chain recombines TRBV28 with TRBJ1-2, with D possibly being TRBD1 (5 bases). The CDR3 loop spans 13 amino acids. Germline V gives CDR1 MDHEN, CDR2 SYDVKM. CDR3 in DNA: TGTGCCAGCAGTTTGAGGGTGGGGGGAGAGCGTCCCTTC. Encoded protein: CASSLRVGGERPF.

The chain has TRBV27 and TRBJ2-5; 15 bases map to TRBD2. The CDR3 length is 18 residues. J lost 5 bases, V lost 2 bases, and 9 bases had no gene match. The germline V gene has CDR1 MNHEY and CDR2 SMNVEV (reference sequence). The CDR3 sequence: CASSLGRTSGGATETQYF. CDR3 DNA sequence: TGTGCCAGCAGTTTAGGCCGGACTAGCGGGGGGGCAACGGAGACCCAGTACTTC.

The chain couples TRBV5-8 to TRBJ2-1; D is possibly TRBD1 (6 bases). V gave up 5 bases and J gave up 10 bases, with 16 bases separating them. Germline values: CDR1 SGHTS, CDR2 YDEGEE. The CDR3 has 13 amino acids. Here the CDR3 reads CASRPGQRMEQFF. CDR3 DNA: TGTGCCAGCAGGCCCGGACAGAGAATGGAGCAGTTCTTC. Variable domain in full (rest from reference TRBV5-8 and TRBJ2-1): EAGVTQSPTHLIKTRGQQATLRCSPISGHTSVYWYQQALGLGLQFLLWYDEGEERNRGNFPPRFSGRQFPNYSSELNVNALELEDSALYLCASRPGQRMEQFFGPGTRLTVL.

This chain connects TRBV10-3 to TRBJ2-1; weak D call: TRBD2 (6 bases). The germline V gene has CDR1 ENHRY and CDR2 SYGVKD. Trimming pared 7 bases from V and 6 bases from J, leaving 16 bases between. The CDR3 has 14 amino acids. CDR3 bases: TGTGCCATCACCAAAGGACGTAGCGGCAATGAGCAGTTCTTC. It encodes CAITKGRSGNEQFF.

This chain joins TRBV11-2 and TRBJ2-7; no definite D call. The CDR3 loop spans 12 amino acids. CDR1 and CDR2 (germline): SGHAT, FQNNGV. Trimming stripped 1 base from V and 2 bases from J, with 3 bases between. CDR3 bases: TGTGCCAGCAGCTTAGTTACCTACGAGCAGTACTTC. It codes for CASSLVTYEQYF.

The chain uses TRBV6-1 and TRBJ2-5; tentatively, D is TRBD1 (5 bases). V lost 11 bases, J lost 2 bases, and 12 bases lay in between. CDR1 and CDR2 from the germline V gene are MNHNS and SASEGT. The CDR3 is made up of 12 amino acids. The CDR3 sequence is CAGQGVQETQYF. CDR3 in DNA: TGTGCCGGGCAGGGCGTACAAGAGACCCAGTACTTC.

The chain is built from TRBV15 and TRBJ2-2, with 7 positions matching TRBD2. The CDR3 runs to 14 residues. J lost 5 bases, V lost 8 bases, and 8 bases had no gene match. Germline loops: CDR1 LNHNV, CDR2 YYDKDF (reference sequence). The CDR3 DNA follows: TGTGCCACCGGGGCGGGAGTGAAAACCGGGGAGCTGTTTTTT. It translates to CATGAGVKTGELFF.

The V and J genes are TRBV7-9 and TRBJ2-6; the D gene is possibly TRBD1 (6 bases). Looked up from germline, CDR1 is SEHNR and CDR2 is FQNEAQ (reference sequence). V lost 3 bases and J 4 bases, leaving 10 bases between the germline ends. The CDR3 is 15 amino acids. Here the CDR3 DNA reads TGTGCCAGCAGCTTGACAGGCTACGGGGCCAACGTCCTGACTTTC. Amino acids: CASSLTGYGANVLTF.

The chain carries TRBV6-6 and TRBJ2-1; a possible D gene is TRBD2 (7 bases). The CDR3 has 14 residues. V lost 8 bases and J 4 bases, leaving 15 bases between the germline ends. Per the germline V gene, CDR1 is MNHNY and CDR2 is SVGAGI (reference sequence). Here the CDR3 DNA reads TGTGCCAGCGGGGGGGGCCCACTTTACAATGAGCAGTTCTTC. It codes for CASGGGPLYNEQFF.

The rearrangement links TRBV29-1 to TRBJ2-2; perhaps TRBD1 as D (6 bases). The CDR3 totals 14 residues. Germline V gene lookup returns CDR1 SQVTM and CDR2 ANQGSEA. Between the trimmed V and J ends, which lost 5 bases and 0 bases, there was a span of 10 bases. CDR3 region: CSVFRDTNTGELFF. In DNA form, the CDR3 reads TGCAGCGTTTTCCGGGACACGAACACCGGGGAGCTGTTTTTT.

The rearrangement joins TRBV18 to TRBJ1-1; 9 bases align to TRBD1. J was trimmed by 5 bases and V by 0 bases; bases with no gene match: 7. The CDR3 sequence is 16 residues long. CDR1 and CDR2 (germline): KGHSH, LQKENI. The CDR3: CASSPPWDRDYTEAFF. Written as DNA, the CDR3 is TGTGCCAGCTCACCACCTTGGGACAGGGATTATACTGAAGCTTTCTTT.

The chain combines TRBV21-1 with TRBJ2-5; whether TRBD2, the table's D call, matches the DNA was not checked. TRBV21-1 is a listed pseudogene. CDR3 length equals 19 residues. The DNA of the CDR3 is TGTGCCAGCAGCAAAGAGCGCGCCCGACTAGCGGGGTCCGAAGAGACCCAGTACTTC. This translates into CASSKERARLAGSEETQYF.

The chain links TRBV9 to TRBJ1-1; possible D gene TRBD1, 5 bases. This CDR3 is 18 amino acids long. CDR1 is SGDLS, CDR2 YYNGEE, per germline. V lost 0 bases, J lost 0 bases, and 18 bases lay in between. CDR3 amino acids: CASSVGMMGGTMNTEAFF. Here the CDR3 DNA reads TGTGCCAGCAGCGTAGGAATGATGGGGGGGACCATGAACACTGAAGCTTTCTTT. The variable domain in full, completed from reference TRBV9 and TRBJ1-1, reads DSGVTQTPKHLITATGQRVTLRCSPRSGDLSVYWYQQSLDQGLQFLIQYYNGEERAKGNILERFSAQQFPDLHSELNLSSLELGDSALYFCASSVGMMGGTMNTEAFFGQGTRLTVV.

The V and J genes are TRBV18 and TRBJ2-7; possibly TRBD2 for D (6 bases). This CDR3 region has 14 residues. Looked up from germline, CDR1 is KGHSH and CDR2 is LQKENI. V was cut by 4 bases and J by 1 base, with 11 bases left in between. The CDR3 loop reads CASSRASESYEQYF. In nucleotides, the CDR3 is TGTGCCAGCTCACGGGCTAGCGAGTCCTACGAGCAGTACTTC.

The chain couples TRBV15 to TRBJ2-7; 7 nucleotides align to TRBD2. CDR1 and CDR2 from the germline V gene are LNHNV and YYDKDF (reference sequence). The CDR3 is 17 residues long. V was pared by 2 bases and J by 3 bases, with 13 bases of the junction left unmatched. Here the CDR3 reads CATSRYQGGRGDYEQYF. CDR3 nucleotide sequence: TGTGCCACCAGCAGATACCAAGGCGGGAGAGGGGACTACGAGCAGTACTTC.

The CDR3 region has the DNA TGTGCCAGCAGCTCGACCAGGGGGCCTCGGGGAGCCCAAGAGACCCAGTACTTC. It codes for CASSSTRGPRGAQETQYF. The rearrangement uses TRBV11-2 and TRBJ2-5; 8 nucleotides agree with TRBD1. Germline V lookup: CDR1 SGHAT, CDR2 FQNNGV. This CDR3 comprises 18 residues. The ends lost 4 bases at V and 1 base at J; junction bases unmatched: 14.

V is TRBV12-5 and J is TRBJ2-3; tentatively, D is TRBD2 (5 bases). V dropped 3 bases and J dropped 1 base, with 5 bases sitting between them. The CDR3 extends over 13 amino acids. The V gene's germline CDR1 is LGHNT and CDR2 FRNRAP. The CDR3 protein is CASGLAGTDTQYF. In DNA form, the CDR3 reads TGTGCTAGTGGTTTAGCGGGCACAGATACGCAGTATTTT.